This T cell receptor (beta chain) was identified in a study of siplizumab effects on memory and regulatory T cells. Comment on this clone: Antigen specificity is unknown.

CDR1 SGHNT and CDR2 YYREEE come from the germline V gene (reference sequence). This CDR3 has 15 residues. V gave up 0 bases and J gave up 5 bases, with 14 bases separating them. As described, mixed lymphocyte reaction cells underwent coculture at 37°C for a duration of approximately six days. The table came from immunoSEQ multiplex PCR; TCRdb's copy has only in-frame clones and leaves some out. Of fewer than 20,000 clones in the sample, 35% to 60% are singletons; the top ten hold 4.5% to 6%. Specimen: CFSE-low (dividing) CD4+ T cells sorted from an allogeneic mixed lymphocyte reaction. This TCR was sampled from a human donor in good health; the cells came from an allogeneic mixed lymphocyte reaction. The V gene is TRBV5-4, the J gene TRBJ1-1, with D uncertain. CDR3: CASSLASTGGTEAFF. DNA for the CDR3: TGTGCCAGCAGCTTGGCGTCTACGGGAGGAACTGAAGCTTTCTTT.